This TCR beta chain emerged from a study of blood T cell repertoires in COVID-19. Sequencing used immunoSEQ multiplex PCR; TCRdb keeps in-frame clones, though not all of them. The sample includes fewer than 350,000 clones, just over 90% of them seen just once. Germline-derived CDR1 and CDR2 are SGDLS and YYNGEE. CDR3 length: 17 amino acids. J lost 7 bases, V lost 3 bases, and 11 bases had no gene match. This clonotype originated in a woman aged 40 to 55 with acute COVID-19. Sequenced input: PBMCs or T cells enriched from blood (not recorded which). The rearrangement links TRBV9 to TRBJ2-1, with TRBD2 matching 12 bases. The CDR3 bases are TGTGCCAGCAGCGACCGACTAGCGGGAGAAGTTATGAATGAGCAGTTCTTC. This gives the protein CASSDRLAGEVMNEQFF.